These 20 T cell receptor beta chains came from one sample sequenced in a study of shared clonotypes between healthy human individuals. CD45RO-negative, CCR7-positively selected cells formed the naive CD8 fraction, excluding terminally differentiated effector memory CD45RA+ cells. Clones were read by immunoSEQ multiplex PCR, and TCRdb kept only the in-frame ones, dropping some. The sample consists of hundreds of thousands of clones, 90% to 97% of them appearing once. Sequenced sample: naive CD8+ T cells sorted from blood. These receptors were obtained from a woman aged 30 to 39 in good health.

The genes are TRBV19 and TRBJ2-1, with 13 bases matching TRBD2. V shed 6 bases and J 6 bases; nucleotides not matched to a gene: 2. Germline CDR1 LNHDA, CDR2 SQIVND (reference sequence). The CDR3 spans 14 residues. CDR3 residues: CASSWTSGSNEQFF. Here the CDR3 DNA reads TGTGCCAGTAGCTGGACTAGCGGGAGCAATGAGCAGTTCTTC. Variable domain in full (rest from reference TRBV19 and TRBJ2-1): DGGITQSPKYLFRKEGQNVTLSCEQNLNHDAMYWYRQDPGQGLRLIYYSQIVNDFQKGDIAEGYSVSREKKESFPLTVTSAQKNPTAFYLCASSWTSGSNEQFFGPGTRLTVL.

The chain combines TRBV11-3 with TRBJ2-2; a possible D gene is TRBD1 (6 bases). The CDR3 consists of 13 residues. V was trimmed by 5 bases and J by 4 bases, leaving 8 bases between them. Per germline, CDR1 SGHNT and CDR2 YENEEA. This CDR3 reads CASSADSTGELFF. The CDR3 nucleotides read TGTGCCAGCAGCGCGGACAGCACCGGGGAGCTGTTTTTT.

Here the CDR3 reads CASSQGVISYNSPLHF. The CDR3 DNA reads as TGTGCCAGCAGCCAGGGGGTTATCTCCTATAATTCACCCCTCCACTTT. The V call is TRBV4-2, the J call TRBJ1-6; the D gene is possibly TRBD1 (5 bases). Per the germline V gene, CDR1 is LGHNA and CDR2 is YNFKEQ. The V end lost 3 bases, the J end lost 0 bases, and 9 bases lay between the germline ends. The CDR3 covers 16 residues.

This clone appeared a single time. The chain recombines TRBV2 with TRBJ1-2, with D maybe TRBD1 (5 bases). The CDR3 covers 14 residues. Germline CDR1 and CDR2: SNHLY and FYNNEI. V was shortened by 3 bases and J by 5 bases, with 13 bases between the two germline ends. The CDR3 DNA reads as TGTGCCAGCAGTGATGCCGTGGGGGTGTATGGCTACACCTTC. Encoded protein: CASSDAVGVYGYTF.

This rearrangement joins TRBV27 to TRBJ2-5, with a weak D call TRBD1 (6 bases). The CDR3 runs to 16 residues. The V and J ends lost 5 bases and 0 bases respectively, with 16 bases between them. The germline CDR1 and CDR2 sequences are MNHEY and SMNVEV (reference sequence). The DNA of the CDR3 is TGTGCCAGCAGTCCGTCGGACAGAACAAACCAAGAGACCCAGTACTTC. Encoded protein: CASSPSDRTNQETQYF.

This clone was picked up one time. The chain recombines TRBV5-5 with TRBJ2-7; D gene ambiguous. Trimming stripped 0 bases from V and 2 bases from J, with 9 bases between. Germline CDR1 reads SGHKS; CDR2 reads YYEKEE (reference sequence). The CDR3 extends over 14 amino acids. This chain's CDR3 is CASSLVGATYEQYF. The CDR3 bases are TGTGCCAGCAGCTTGGTTGGAGCCACCTACGAGCAGTACTTC. Together with reference TRBV5-5 and TRBJ2-7, the CDR3 gives the full variable domain: DAGVTQSPTHLIKTRGQQVTLRCSPISGHKSVSWYQQVLGQGPQFIFQYYEKEERGRGNFPDRFSARQFPNYSSELNVNALLLGDSALYLCASSLVGATYEQYFGPGTRLTVT.

V is TRBV27 and J is TRBJ1-2; a possible D gene is TRBD1 (5 bases). Germline V lookup: CDR1 MNHEY, CDR2 SMNVEV (reference sequence). CDR3 length: 15 amino acids. V was pared by 3 bases and J by 4 bases, with 15 bases between. The CDR3: CASSFIGAGPYGYTF. The CDR3 DNA sequence: TGTGCCAGCAGTTTTATTGGTGCGGGACCCTATGGCTACACCTTC.

This clone was observed once. This chain joins TRBV5-4 and TRBJ2-7; a possible D gene is TRBD2 (5 bases). The CDR3 has 14 residues. The germline V gene encodes CDR1 SGHNT and CDR2 YYREEE (reference sequence). Between the trimmed V and J ends, which lost 0 bases and 4 bases, there was a span of 11 bases. This chain's CDR3 is CASSLALSVYEQYF. CDR3 bases: TGTGCCAGCAGCTTGGCTCTTAGCGTATACGAGCAGTACTTC. Using reference TRBV5-4 and TRBJ2-7 for the parts outside the CDR3, the full variable domain is ETGVTQSPTHLIKTRGQQVTLRCSSQSGHNTVSWYQQALGQGPQFIFQYYREEENGRGNFPPRFSGLQFPNYSSELNVNALELDDSALYLCASSLALSVYEQYFGPGTRLTVT.

This rearrangement joins TRBV5-4 to TRBJ2-7; TRBD2 matches 7 bases. The J segment lost 3 bases and the V segment lost 3 bases, leaving 12 bases of the junction unmatched. The germline CDR1 and CDR2 sequences are SGHNT and YYREEE (reference sequence). This CDR3 is built from 16 residues. CDR3 sequence reads: CASSWGGSVTLYEQYF. Here the CDR3 DNA reads TGTGCCAGCAGCTGGGGGGGTAGTGTAACCCTCTACGAGCAGTACTTC.

This clone was picked up one time. The CDR3 spells CASSLWAGSYEQYF. The CDR3 DNA reads as TGTGCCAGCAGTTTGTGGGCGGGAAGCTACGAGCAGTACTTC. The V gene is TRBV27, the J gene TRBJ2-7, with D possibly TRBD2 on 6 matching bases. V was trimmed by 3 bases and J by 3 bases, leaving 12 bases between them. There are 14 residues in the CDR3. CDR1 and CDR2 (germline): MNHEY, SMNVEV (reference sequence).

Points on this clone: Different DNA sequences within this sample yield the same CDR3. The genes are TRBV27 and TRBJ2-3; the match to TRBD2 covers 7 bases. The V segment lost 5 bases and the J segment 0 bases; nucleotides outside the gene matches: 2. CDR3 size: 14 residues. Germline lookup yields CDR1 MNHEY and CDR2 SMNVEV (reference sequence). CDR3 sequence (DNA): TGTGCCAGCAGTGAGCGGGAAAGCACAGATACGCAGTATTTT. Protein: CASSERESTDTQYF.

The genes are TRBV28 and TRBJ2-1, with D perhaps matching TRBD2 (5 bases). The CDR3 is 15 amino acids. Between the trimmed V and J ends, which lost 5 bases and 3 bases, there was a span of 14 bases. CDR1 and CDR2 (germline): MDHEN, SYDVKM. The CDR3 sequence is CASSPSGGVYNEQFF. The CDR3 DNA reads as TGTGCCAGCAGTCCAAGCGGAGGAGTCTACAATGAGCAGTTCTTC.

This rearrangement joins TRBV28 to TRBJ2-7, with D perhaps being TRBD1 or TRBD2 (6 bases each). Germline CDR1 is MDHEN and CDR2 is SYDVKM. This CDR3 is 16 amino acids long. V was clipped by 5 bases and J by 1 base, with 18 bases between them. This CDR3 reads CASSLDRGQASYEQYF. In DNA, the CDR3 is TGTGCCAGCAGTCTTGATCGGGGGCAGGCTTCCTACGAGCAGTACTTC.

This chain uses TRBV28 with TRBJ2-7; TRBD1 is a possible D gene (7 bases). V gave up 4 bases and J gave up 2 bases, with 9 bases separating them. Germline loops: CDR1 MDHEN, CDR2 SYDVKM. CDR3 length: 13 amino acids. The CDR3 sequence: CASSSRGAYEQYF. CDR3 DNA: TGTGCCAGCAGTTCCAGGGGGGCCTACGAGCAGTACTTC.

The chain combines TRBV4-2 with TRBJ2-7; a weak D match, TRBD2 (5 bases). V lost 0 bases, J lost 1 base, and 10 bases lay in between. The CDR3 totals 15 residues. Germline values: CDR1 LGHNA, CDR2 YNFKEQ. CDR3 nucleotide sequence: TGTGCCAGCAGCCAAGATCAACTAGGGTCCTACGAGCAGTACTTC. As protein: CASSQDQLGSYEQYF.

Comment on this clone: Germline is not matched at one junction end, which may reflect a read error. V gene TRBV27 combines with J gene TRBJ1-3, with D tentatively TRBD1 (5 bases). Germline V lookup: CDR1 MNHEY, CDR2 SMNVEV (reference sequence). CDR3 length: 13 residues. The CDR3 nucleotides are TGTGCCAGCAGGCGGAGGGGTGGAGACACCATATATTTT. Translating it yields CASRRRGGDTIYF.

The V call is TRBV9, the J call TRBJ2-5; TRBD2 matches at 9 bases. After removal of 0 bases from V and 4 bases from J, the junction contained 7 bases not matched to a gene. This CDR3 region has 16 residues. CDR1 and CDR2 (germline): SGDLS, YYNGEE. This CDR3 is CASSVGLAGKGETQYF. CDR3 coding DNA: TGTGCCAGCAGCGTAGGCCTAGCGGGAAAAGGAGAGACCCAGTACTTC.

The chain carries TRBV29-1 and TRBJ1-3; maybe TRBD1 (6 bases). This CDR3 has 13 amino acids. The ends were cut back, 6 bases at V and 0 bases at J, with 9 bases in the middle. CDR1 SQVTM and CDR2 ANQGSEA come from the germline V gene. As DNA, the CDR3 is TGCAGCGTGCCAGGGGTCTCTGGAAACACCATATATTTT. Protein product: CSVPGVSGNTIYF.

The rearrangement joins TRBV2 to TRBJ2-7; 10 nucleotides line up with TRBD2. Trimming removed 0 bases from V and 3 bases from J; junction bases left unmatched: 2. Germline-derived CDR1 and CDR2 are SNHLY and FYNNEI. This CDR3 contains 15 residues. CDR3 DNA sequence: TGTGCCAGCAGTGAAGCTACTAGCGGGATCTACGAGCAGTACTTC. It translates to CASSEATSGIYEQYF.

The rearrangement uses TRBV6-6 and TRBJ1-1; 7 nucleotides line up with TRBD1. CDR3 length: 13 residues. In germline, CDR1 is MNHNY, CDR2 SVGAGI (reference sequence). J was trimmed by 4 bases and V by 5 bases; bases with no gene match: 4. The CDR3 reads CASSRTGSTEAFF. As DNA, the CDR3 is TGTGCCAGCAGTCGGACAGGCAGCACTGAAGCTTTCTTT.